Listed below are T cell receptor beta chains from one sample, sequenced in a study of T cell responses to AZD1222 COVID-19 vaccine. Measured with immunoSEQ multiplex PCR; TCRdb has only the in-frame clones, and not every one. The repertoire holds 120,000 or so clones, with around 87% as singletons. Sequenced here: peripheral blood, sampled on day 0 of AZD1222 vaccination. Source of these receptors: an adult in good health. Both conserved end residues are part of each CDR3. A D gene is named only where the DNA matches it firmly. The size field is filled for only some rows; it gives once, few, many or a size class.

d_gene: TRBD2; abundance: NA; j_gene: TRBJ2-1; v_gene: TRBV10-3; len: 16; CDR3aa: CAISEPSSGSDYEQFF; CDR3nt: TGTGCCATCAGTGAGCCGTCTAGCGGGAGTGACTATGAGCAGTTCTTC
d_gene: TRBD1; abundance: NA; j_gene: TRBJ1-3; v_gene: TRBV2; len: 15; CDR3aa: CASGRQGLSGNTIYF; CDR3nt: TGTGCCAGCGGACGACAGGGGCTCTCTGGAAACACCATATATTTT
d_gene: NA; abundance: few; j_gene: TRBJ2-2; v_gene: TRBV11-1; len: 16; CDR3aa: CASSPGGRENTGELFF; CDR3nt: TGTGCCAGCAGCCCCGGTGGCAGGGAGAACACCGGGGAGCTGTTTTTT
d_gene: NA; abundance: NA; j_gene: TRBJ1-3; v_gene: TRBV9; len: 16; CDR3aa: CASSVGNRAPSDTIYF; CDR3nt: TGTGCCAGCAGCGTAGGGAACAGGGCCCCTTCGGACACCATATATTTT
d_gene: NA; abundance: once; j_gene: TRBJ1-5; v_gene: TRBV7-2; len: 13; CDR3aa: CASSLARNQPQHF; CDR3nt: TGTGCCAGCAGCTTAGCCAGGAATCAGCCCCAGCATTTT
d_gene: NA; abundance: NA; j_gene: TRBJ1-1; v_gene: TRBV30; len: 14; CDR3aa: CAWSVRGVNTEAFF; CDR3nt: TGTGCCTGGAGTGTACGGGGGGTGAACACTGAAGCTTTCTTT
d_gene: TRBD1; abundance: NA; j_gene: TRBJ2-7; v_gene: TRBV10-3; len: 14; CDR3aa: CAIDRTGGSYEQYF; CDR3nt: TGTGCCATAGACCGGACAGGGGGCTCCTACGAGCAGTACTTC
d_gene: NA; abundance: NA; j_gene: TRBJ1-4; v_gene: TRBV7-9; len: 15; CDR3aa: CASTLRGTSGEKLFF; CDR3nt: TGTGCCAGCACCCTTCGGGGGACGAGTGGTGAAAAACTGTTTTTT
d_gene: NA; abundance: NA; j_gene: TRBJ2-3; v_gene: TRBV9; len: 14; CDR3aa: CASSPPGRGDTQYF; CDR3nt: TGTGCCAGCAGCCCCCCAGGGCGGGGAGATACGCAGTATTTT
d_gene: TRBD2; abundance: NA; j_gene: TRBJ2-1; v_gene: TRBV7-9; len: 16; CDR3aa: CASSLMGGIIYNEQFF; CDR3nt: TGTGCCAGCAGCTTAATGGGAGGGATCATCTACAATGAGCAGTTCTTC
d_gene: TRBD1; abundance: NA; j_gene: TRBJ1-6; v_gene: TRBV10-3; len: 18; CDR3aa: CAISQRTGGELRRSPLHF; CDR3nt: TGTGCCATCAGTCAAAGGACAGGGGGGGAGCTCCGGCGTTCACCCCTCCACTTT
d_gene: NA; abundance: NA; j_gene: TRBJ2-1; v_gene: TRBV20-1; len: 11; CDR3aa: CSASDSNEQFF; CDR3nt: TGCAGTGCTTCGGACTCCAATGAGCAGTTCTTC
d_gene: NA; abundance: NA; j_gene: TRBJ1-2; v_gene: TRBV29-1; len: 13; CDR3aa: CSVDSQGGYGYTF; CDR3nt: TGCAGCGTTGATTCTCAGGGAGGCTATGGCTACACCTTC
d_gene: NA; abundance: few; j_gene: TRBJ1-5; v_gene: TRBV20-1; len: 11; CDR3aa: CSASPGQPQHF; CDR3nt: TGCAGTGCTAGTCCGGGTCAGCCCCAGCATTTT
d_gene: TRBD1; abundance: NA; j_gene: TRBJ2-7; v_gene: TRBV29-1; len: 12; CDR3aa: CSVGDRGLKQYF; CDR3nt: TGCAGCGTGGGGGACAGGGGGCTTAAGCAGTACTTC
d_gene: TRBD1; abundance: NA; j_gene: TRBJ2-1; v_gene: TRBV20-1; len: 14; CDR3aa: CSARGQGAYNEQFF; CDR3nt: TGCAGTGCTCGTGGACAGGGGGCATACAATGAGCAGTTCTTC
d_gene: NA; abundance: NA; j_gene: TRBJ1-1; v_gene: TRBV19; len: 14; CDR3aa: CASSILGQYTEAFF; CDR3nt: TGTGCCAGTAGTATTTTAGGACAGTACACTGAAGCTTTCTTT
d_gene: TRBD2; abundance: NA; j_gene: TRBJ2-3; v_gene: TRBV7-3; len: 17; CDR3aa: CASSPGSGGAGTDTQYF; CDR3nt: TGTGCCAGCAGCCCCGGTAGCGGGGGGGCCGGCACAGATACGCAGTATTTT